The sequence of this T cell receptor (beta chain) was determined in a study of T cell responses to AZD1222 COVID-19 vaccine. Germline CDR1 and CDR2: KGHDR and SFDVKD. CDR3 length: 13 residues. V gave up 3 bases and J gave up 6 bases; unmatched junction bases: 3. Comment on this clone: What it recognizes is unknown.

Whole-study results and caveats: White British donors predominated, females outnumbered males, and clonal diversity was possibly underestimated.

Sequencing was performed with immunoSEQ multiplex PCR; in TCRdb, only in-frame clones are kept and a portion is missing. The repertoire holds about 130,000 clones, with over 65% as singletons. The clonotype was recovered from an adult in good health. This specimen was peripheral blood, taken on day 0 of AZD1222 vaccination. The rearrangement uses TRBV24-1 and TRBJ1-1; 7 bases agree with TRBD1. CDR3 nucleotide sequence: TGTGCCACCAGTGATGACCAGGGGGCTGAAGCTTTCTTT. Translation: CATSDDQGAEAFF.